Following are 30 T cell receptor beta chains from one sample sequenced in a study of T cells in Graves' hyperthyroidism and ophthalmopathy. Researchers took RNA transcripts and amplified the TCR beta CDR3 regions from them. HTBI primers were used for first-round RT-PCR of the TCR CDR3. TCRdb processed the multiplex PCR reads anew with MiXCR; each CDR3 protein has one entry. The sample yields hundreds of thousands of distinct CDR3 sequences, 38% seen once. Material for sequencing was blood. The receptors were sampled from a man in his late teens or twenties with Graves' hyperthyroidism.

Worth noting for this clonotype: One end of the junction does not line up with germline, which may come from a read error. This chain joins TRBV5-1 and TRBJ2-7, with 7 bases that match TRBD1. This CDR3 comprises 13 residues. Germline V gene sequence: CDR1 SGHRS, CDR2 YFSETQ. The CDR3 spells CASKQGSSYEQYF. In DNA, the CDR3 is TGTGCCAGCAAACAGGGGTCCTCCTACGAGCAGTACTTC.

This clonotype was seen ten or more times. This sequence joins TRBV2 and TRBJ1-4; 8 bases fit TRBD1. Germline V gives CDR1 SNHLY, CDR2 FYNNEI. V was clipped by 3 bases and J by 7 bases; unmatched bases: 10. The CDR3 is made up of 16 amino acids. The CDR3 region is CASSDNTQGAREKLFF. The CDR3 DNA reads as TGTGCCAGCAGTGATAATACGCAGGGGGCTCGTGAAAAACTGTTTTTT.

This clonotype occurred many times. CDR3 DNA: TGTGCCAGCAGCCGGGACCCCATGAACACTGAAGCTTTCTTT. Its protein is CASSRDPMNTEAFF. The V gene is TRBV13, the J gene TRBJ1-1; TRBD1 is a possible D gene (5 bases). The CDR3 contains 14 residues. Germline lookup yields CDR1 PRHDT and CDR2 FYEKMQ (reference sequence). Deletions cut 5 bases from V and 0 bases from J, with 10 bases between.

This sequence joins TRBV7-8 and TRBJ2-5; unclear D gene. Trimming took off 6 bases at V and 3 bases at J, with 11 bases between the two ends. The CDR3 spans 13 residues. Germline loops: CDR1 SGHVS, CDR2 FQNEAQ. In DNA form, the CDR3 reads TGTGCCAGCAGTTCCTCTTGGGAAGAGACCCAGTACTTC. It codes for CASSSSWEETQYF.

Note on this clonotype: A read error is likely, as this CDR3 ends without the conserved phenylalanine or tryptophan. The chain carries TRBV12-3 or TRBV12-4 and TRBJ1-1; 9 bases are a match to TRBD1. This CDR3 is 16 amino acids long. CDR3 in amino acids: CASSPDPGTGRTEAFL. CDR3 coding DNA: TGCGCCAGCAGCCCCGATCCCGGGACAGGGCGGACTGAAGCTTTCCTT.

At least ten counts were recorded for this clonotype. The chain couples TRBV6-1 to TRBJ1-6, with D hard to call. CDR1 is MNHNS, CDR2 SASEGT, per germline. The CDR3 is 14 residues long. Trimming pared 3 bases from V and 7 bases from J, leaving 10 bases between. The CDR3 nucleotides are TGTGCCAGCAGTGACACTCCGGACAATTCACCCCTCCACTTT. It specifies CASSDTPDNSPLHF.

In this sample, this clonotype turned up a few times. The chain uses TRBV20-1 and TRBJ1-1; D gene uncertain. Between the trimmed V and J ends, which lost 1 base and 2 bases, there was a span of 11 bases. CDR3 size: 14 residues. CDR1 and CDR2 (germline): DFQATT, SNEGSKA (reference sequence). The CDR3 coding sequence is TGCAGTGCTAGAGGCCCGGGTCGTAACACTGAAGCTTTCTTT. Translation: CSARGPGRNTEAFF.

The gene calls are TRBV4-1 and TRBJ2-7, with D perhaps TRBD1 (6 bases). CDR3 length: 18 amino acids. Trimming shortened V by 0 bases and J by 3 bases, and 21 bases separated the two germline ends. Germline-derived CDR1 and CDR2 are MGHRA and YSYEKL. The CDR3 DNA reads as TGCGCCAGCAGCCAAGACGTTTATTCTGGGACACGGCACTACGAGCAGTACTTC. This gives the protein CASSQDVYSGTRHYEQYF.

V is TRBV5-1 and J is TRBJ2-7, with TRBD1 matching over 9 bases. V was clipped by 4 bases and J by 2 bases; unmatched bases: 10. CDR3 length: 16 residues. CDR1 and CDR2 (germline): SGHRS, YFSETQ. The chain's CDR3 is CASSQAGTGTTYEQYF. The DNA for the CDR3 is TGCGCCAGCAGCCAGGCCGGGACAGGGACTACCTACGAGCAGTACTTC.

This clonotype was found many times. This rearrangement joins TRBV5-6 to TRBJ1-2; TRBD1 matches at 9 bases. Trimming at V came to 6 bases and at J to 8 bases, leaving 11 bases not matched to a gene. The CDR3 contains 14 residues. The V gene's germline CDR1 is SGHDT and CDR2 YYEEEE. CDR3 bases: TGTGCCAGCAAACTTACAGGGGGCGAGGAGGGCTACACCTTC. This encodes CASKLTGGEEGYTF.

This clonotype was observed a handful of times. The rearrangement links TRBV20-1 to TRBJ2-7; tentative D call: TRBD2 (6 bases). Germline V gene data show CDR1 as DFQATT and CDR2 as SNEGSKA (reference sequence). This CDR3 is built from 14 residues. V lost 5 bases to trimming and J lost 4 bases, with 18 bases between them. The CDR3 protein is CSAWTSAGSYEQYF. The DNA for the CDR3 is TGCAGTGCTTGGACCTCGGCGGGAAGTTACGAGCAGTACTTC.

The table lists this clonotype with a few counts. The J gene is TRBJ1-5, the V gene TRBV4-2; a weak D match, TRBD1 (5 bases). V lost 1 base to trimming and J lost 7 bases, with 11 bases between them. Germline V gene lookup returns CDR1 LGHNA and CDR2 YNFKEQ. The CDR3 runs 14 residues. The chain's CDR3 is CASSQVPGTQPQHF. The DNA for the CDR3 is TGTGCCAGCAGCCAAGTCCCAGGGACCCAGCCCCAGCATTTT.

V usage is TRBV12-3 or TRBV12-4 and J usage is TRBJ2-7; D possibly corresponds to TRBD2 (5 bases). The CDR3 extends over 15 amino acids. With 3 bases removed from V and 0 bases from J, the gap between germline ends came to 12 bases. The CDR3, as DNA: TGTGCCAGCAGTTTTAGAGGGAGTTCCTCCTACGAGCAGTACTTC. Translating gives CASSFRGSSSYEQYF.

CDR3 bases: TGTGCCGGGAGCGGGAGCGGCACCGGGGAGCTGTTTTTT. This codes for CAGSGSGTGELFF. J is TRBJ2-2 and V is TRBV25-1; 8 bases agree with TRBD2. The CDR3 consists of 13 residues. The J segment lost 4 bases and the V segment lost 11 bases, leaving 6 bases of the junction unmatched. Germline loops: CDR1 MGHDK, CDR2 SYGVNS.

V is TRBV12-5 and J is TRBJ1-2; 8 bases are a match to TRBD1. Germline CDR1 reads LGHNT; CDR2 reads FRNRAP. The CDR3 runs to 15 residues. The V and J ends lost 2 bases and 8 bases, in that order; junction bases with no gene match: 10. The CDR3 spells CASGLTQGALGGYTF. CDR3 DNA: TGTGCTAGTGGTTTGACGCAGGGGGCACTGGGCGGCTACACCTTC.

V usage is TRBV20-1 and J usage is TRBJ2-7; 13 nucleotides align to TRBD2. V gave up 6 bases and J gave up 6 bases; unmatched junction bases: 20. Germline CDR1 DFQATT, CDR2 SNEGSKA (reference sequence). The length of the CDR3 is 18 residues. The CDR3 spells CSAPLLELAGGLRSEQYF. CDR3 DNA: TGCAGTGCGCCCCTCTTAGAACTAGCGGGAGGGCTTAGATCCGAGCAGTACTTC.

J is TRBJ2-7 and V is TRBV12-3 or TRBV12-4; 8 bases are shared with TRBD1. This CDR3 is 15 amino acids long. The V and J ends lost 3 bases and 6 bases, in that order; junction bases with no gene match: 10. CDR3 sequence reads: CASSFGQGKLGEQYF. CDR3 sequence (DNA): TGTGCCAGCAGTTTTGGACAGGGTAAACTAGGCGAGCAGTACTTC.

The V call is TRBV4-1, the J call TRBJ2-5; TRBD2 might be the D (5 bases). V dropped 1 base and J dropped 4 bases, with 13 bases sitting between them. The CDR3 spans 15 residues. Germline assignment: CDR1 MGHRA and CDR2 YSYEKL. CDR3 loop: CASSQGASGGETQYF. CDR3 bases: TGCGCCAGCAGCCAAGGGGCGAGCGGTGGAGAGACCCAGTACTTC.

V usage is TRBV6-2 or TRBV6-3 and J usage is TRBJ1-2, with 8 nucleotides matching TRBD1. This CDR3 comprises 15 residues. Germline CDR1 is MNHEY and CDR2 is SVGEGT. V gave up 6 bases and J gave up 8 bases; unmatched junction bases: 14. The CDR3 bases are TGTGCCAGCAGCATCACGCAGGGGGCGCCGAGGGGCTACACCTTC. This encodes CASSITQGAPRGYTF.

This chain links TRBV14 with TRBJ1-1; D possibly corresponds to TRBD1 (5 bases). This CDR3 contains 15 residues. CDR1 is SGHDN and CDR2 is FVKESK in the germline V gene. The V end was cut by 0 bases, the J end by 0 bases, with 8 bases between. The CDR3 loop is CASSQEGGMNTEAFF. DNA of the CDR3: TGTGCCAGCAGCCAAGAGGGGGGTATGAACACTGAAGCTTTCTTT.

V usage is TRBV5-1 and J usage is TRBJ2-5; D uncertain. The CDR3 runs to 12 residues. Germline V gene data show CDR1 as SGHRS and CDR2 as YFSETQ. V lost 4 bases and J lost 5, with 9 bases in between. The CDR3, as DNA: TGCGCCAGCAGCGGGCCCACGGAGACCCAGTACTTC. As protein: CASSGPTETQYF.

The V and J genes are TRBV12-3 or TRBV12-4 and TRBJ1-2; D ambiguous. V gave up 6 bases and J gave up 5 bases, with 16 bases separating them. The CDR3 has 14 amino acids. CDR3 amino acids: CASRDRTASYGYTF. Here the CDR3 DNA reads TGTGCCAGCAGGGACCGGACGGCGTCGTATGGCTACACCTTC.

This CDR3 is CASSHLLTGDAFETQYF. The CDR3 DNA reads as TGTGCCAGCAGCCACCTCTTAACCGGGGACGCATTCGAGACCCAGTACTTC. The genes are TRBV7-2 and TRBJ2-5, with D perhaps matching TRBD1 or TRBD2 (5 bases each). The CDR3 runs 17 residues. Germline assignment: CDR1 SGHTA and CDR2 FQGNSA. The V end was cut by 5 bases, the J end by 5 bases, with 24 bases between.

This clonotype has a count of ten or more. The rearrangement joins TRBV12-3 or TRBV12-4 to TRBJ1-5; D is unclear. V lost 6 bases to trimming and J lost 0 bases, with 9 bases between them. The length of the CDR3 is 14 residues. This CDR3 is CASSRTGSNQPQHF. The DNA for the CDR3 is TGTGCCAGCAGCCGGACGGGTAGCAATCAGCCCCAGCATTTT.

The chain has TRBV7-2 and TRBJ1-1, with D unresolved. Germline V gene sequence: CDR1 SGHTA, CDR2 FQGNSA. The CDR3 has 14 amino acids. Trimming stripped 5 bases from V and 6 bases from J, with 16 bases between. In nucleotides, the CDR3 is TGTGCCAGCAGCCAATTCGGAGACGGCCCTGAAGCTTTCTTT. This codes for CASSQFGDGPEAFF.

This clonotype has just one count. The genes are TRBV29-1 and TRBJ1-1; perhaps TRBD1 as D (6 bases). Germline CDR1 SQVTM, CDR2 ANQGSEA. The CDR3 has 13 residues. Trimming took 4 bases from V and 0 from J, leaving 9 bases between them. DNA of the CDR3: TGCAGCGTTGCAGGGGCCATGAACACTGAAGCTTTCTTT. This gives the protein CSVAGAMNTEAFF.

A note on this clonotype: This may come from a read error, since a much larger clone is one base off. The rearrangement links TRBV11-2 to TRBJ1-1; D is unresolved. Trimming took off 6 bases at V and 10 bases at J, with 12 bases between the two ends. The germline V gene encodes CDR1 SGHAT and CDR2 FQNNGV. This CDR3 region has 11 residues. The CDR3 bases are TGTGCCAGCAGGCGGACGGATGGAGCTTTCTTT. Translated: CASRRTDGAFF.

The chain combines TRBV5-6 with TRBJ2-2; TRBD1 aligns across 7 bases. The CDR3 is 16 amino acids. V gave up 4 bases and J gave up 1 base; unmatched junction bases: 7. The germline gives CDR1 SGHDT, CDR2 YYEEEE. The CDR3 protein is CASSLPTGWNTGELFF. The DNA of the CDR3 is TGTGCCAGCAGCCTCCCGACAGGGTGGAACACCGGGGAGCTGTTTTTT.

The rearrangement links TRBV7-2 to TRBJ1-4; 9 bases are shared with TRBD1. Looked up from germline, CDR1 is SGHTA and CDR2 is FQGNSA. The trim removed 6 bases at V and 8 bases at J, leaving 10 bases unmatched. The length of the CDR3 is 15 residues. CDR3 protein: CASSYSGQGGEKLFF. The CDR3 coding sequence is TGTGCCAGCAGTTATTCGGGACAGGGAGGGGAAAAACTGTTTTTT.

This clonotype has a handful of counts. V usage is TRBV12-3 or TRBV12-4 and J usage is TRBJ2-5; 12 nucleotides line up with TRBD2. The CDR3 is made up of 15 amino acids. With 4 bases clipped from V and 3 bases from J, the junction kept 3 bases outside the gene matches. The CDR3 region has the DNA TGTGCCAGCAGTTCCGGACTAGCGGGGAAAGAGACCCAGTACTTC. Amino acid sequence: CASSSGLAGKETQYF.